This is a list of T cell receptor beta chains from one sample in a study of CD8 T cells in Susac syndrome. TCRdb used MiXCR to reprocess the immunoSEQ multiplex PCR reads, holding one entry per CDR3 protein. The sample consists of 250,000 to 300,000 distinct CDR3 sequences, 75% to 85% of them appearing once. The sequenced material came from CD8+ T cells from PBMCs. These receptors were obtained from a human donor with multiple sclerosis. CDR3s include the opening cysteine and the closing phenylalanine or tryptophan. The D gene is left open where the match is weak. Clone size is stated in some rows and not others, as once, few, many or a class when expanded.

>TRBV29-1|few|TRBJ2-7|NA|15
TGCAGCGCCGTACTAACAGGGAGTTCGAACTACGAGCAGTACTTC
CSAVLTGSSNYEQYF
>TRBV6-5|NA|TRBJ2-3|TRBD2|16
TGTGCCAGCACTTCATGGACTAGCGGGATTCCTCCAGATGGGTATTTT
CASTSWTSGIPPDGYF
>TRBV19|NA|TRBJ1-1|TRBD1|18
TGTGCCAGTAGTATAGGCGGGACAGGGGGTCCGTGGGCAACTGAAGCTTTCTTT
CASSIGGTGGPWATEAFF
>TRBV4-3|once|TRBJ2-1|TRBD2|15
TGCGCCAGCAGCCAAGGTAGCGGGGCCTACAATGAGCAGTTCTTC
CASSQGSGAYNEQFF
>TRBV7-9|NA|TRBJ2-7|NA|13
TGTGCCAGCAGCTTAAGTGAATCCTACGAGCAGTACTTC
CASSLSESYEQYF
>TRBV4-3|NA|TRBJ1-3|NA|16
TGCGCCAGCAGCCAAGTATTCGGGCCCTCCGAAAACACCATATATTTT
CASSQVFGPSENTIYF
>TRBV7-7|NA|TRBJ2-1|TRBD2|15
TGTGCCAGCAGTCCCACTAGCGGGAGATGGGATGAGCAGTTCTTC
CASSPTSGRWDEQFF
>TRBV6-1|NA|TRBJ2-7|NA|14
TGTGCCAGCAGTGAACTGAATTATGGGGACGAGCAGTACTTC
CASSELNYGDEQYF
>TRBV5-4|NA|TRBJ2-1|TRBD2|13
TGTGCCAGCAGCCAGGGAGGGGTGAATGAGCAGTTCTTC
CASSQGGVNEQFF
>TRBV6-6|NA|TRBJ2-1|NA|15
TGTGCCAGCACCCCGACCCCAGCTACCTACAATGAGCAGTTCTTC
CASTPTPATYNEQFF
>TRBV20-1|NA|TRBJ1-1|NA|16
TGCAGTGCTAGAGATCCAGAGTTGAGGCAGGAGCATGAAGCTTTCTTT
CSARDPELRQEHEAFF
>TRBV6-2/TRBV6-3|few|TRBJ2-7|NA|16
TGTGCCAGCAGTTACACGGGGCCCGGGGTCTCCTACGAGCAGTACTTC
CASSYTGPGVSYEQYF
>TRBV21-1|NA|TRBJ2-1|NA|17
TGTGCCAGCCCCATCGGGGCGGGAGATTTTCCTAACAATGAGCAGTTCTTC
CASPIGAGDFPNNEQFF
>TRBV9|NA|TRBJ2-1|NA|15
TGTGCCAGCAGCGTAGTCCAGGACAAGTACAATGAGCAGTTCTTC
CASSVVQDKYNEQFF
>TRBV28|NA|TRBJ2-7|NA|15
TGTGCCAGCGGGGAAAACAGCGCTATATCCTACGAGCAGTACTTC
CASGENSAISYEQYF
>TRBV25-1|NA|TRBJ2-7|NA|13
TGTGCCAGCAGTGAATCGGGGGAAAACGAGCAGTACTTC
CASSESGENEQYF
>TRBV11-2|NA|TRBJ2-1|NA|19
TGTGCCAGCAGCTTAGAGCCTCCGGGACTCAACTATCCCAACGATGAGCAGTTCTTC
CASSLEPPGLNYPNDEQFF
>TRBV15|NA|TRBJ1-5|NA|15
TGTGCCACCAGCAGAGGGGCAGGGGTGACTCAGCCCCAGCATTTT
CATSRGAGVTQPQHF
>TRBV18|NA|TRBJ2-2|NA|14
TGTGCCAGCTCATCCGGGGGCATGACCGGGGAGCTGTTTTTT
CASSSGGMTGELFF
>TRBV30|NA|TRBJ1-1|NA|17
TGTGCCTGGAGTGGATTACCGGGGGCGCCGTTTTACACTGAAGCTTTCTTT
CAWSGLPGAPFYTEAFF
>TRBV3-1|once|TRBJ2-1|NA|17
TGTGCCAGCAGCCAAGGCCGGGACGGGCTCTCCTACAATGAGCAGTTCTTC
CASSQGRDGLSYNEQFF
>TRBV9|NA|TRBJ1-3|NA|20
TGTGCCAGCAGCGTAGAACACGGAGAAGGGGACGTCGGCTCTGGAAACACCATATATTTT
CASSVEHGEGDVGSGNTIYF
>TRBV30|NA|TRBJ1-1|NA|12
TGTGCCTGGGGTCGGGGGAACACTGAAGCTTTCTTT
CAWGRGNTEAFF
>TRBV4-3|NA|TRBJ2-7|NA|18
TGCGCCAGCAGCCAAGATTGGGAGGGGGGGACAGACCCCTACGAGCAGTACTTC
CASSQDWEGGTDPYEQYF
>TRBV19|NA|TRBJ1-1|NA|13
TGTGCCAGTAGTATTTGGGGCTACACTGAAGCTTTCTTT
CASSIWGYTEAFF
>TRBV27|NA|TRBJ2-6|NA|15
TGTGCCAGCAGTTTTATCCTCTCTGGGGCCAACGTCCTGACTTTC
CASSFILSGANVLTF
>TRBV28|NA|TRBJ2-7|NA|14
TGTGCCAGCAGTTGGCCTACAGGACGATACGAGCAGTACTTC
CASSWPTGRYEQYF
>TRBV19|NA|TRBJ2-7|TRBD2|15
TGTGCCAGTAGCCCCTCTCTGGGACTAGCGAGGGAGCAGTACTTC
CASSPSLGLAREQYF
>TRBV2|NA|TRBJ1-1|NA|13
TGTGCCAGCAGTCGTCAGGGGTCCCCTGAAGCTTTCTTT
CASSRQGSPEAFF
>TRBV7-4|NA|TRBJ1-2|NA|12
TGTGCCAGCCGGCGGGGAGGCTATGGCTACACCTTC
CASRRGGYGYTF
>TRBV5-5|NA|TRBJ2-5|NA|15
TGTGCCAGCAGCTTGAAACCCAGGGAGAGAGAGACCCAGTACTTC
CASSLKPRERETQYF
>TRBV30|NA|TRBJ2-1|TRBD2|17
TGTGCCTGGAGGGGTCCTAGCGGGAGGGGGTCCTACAATGAGCAGTTCTTC
CAWRGPSGRGSYNEQFF
>TRBV5-1|NA|TRBJ2-7|NA|18
TGCGCCAGCAGCTTGGCCGATAATAGTGCTCCTCAGGGCTACGAGCAGTACTTC
CASSLADNSAPQGYEQYF
>TRBV7-8|NA|TRBJ1-5|TRBD1|19
TGTGCCAGCAGCCTCCATGGGACAGGGGGTACTTATAGCAATCAGCCCCAGCATTTT
CASSLHGTGGTYSNQPQHF
>TRBV24-1|NA|TRBJ2-3|TRBD2|18
TGTGCCACCAGTGATTTACGTCCGGGACTAGCGGGCACAGATACGCAGTATTTT
CATSDLRPGLAGTDTQYF